This is a list of T cell receptor beta chains from one sample in a study of OX40 agonist ivuxolimab in advanced cancers. Produced via immunoSEQ multiplex PCR; TCRdb's table is partial and in-frame only. The data show 50,000 to 75,000 clones, roughly 77% seen once. The sample consisted of CD4+ or CD8+ T cells sorted from blood, taken in a trial of the OX40 agonist ivuxolimab. The receptors were sampled from an adult with an advanced solid tumor such as melanoma, head and neck, liver or kidney cancer. Each CDR3 is given with its conserved first and last residue. The order of the fields is D gene, J gene, V gene, clone size, CDR3 protein, CDR3 DNA. D genes are given only for firm matches. The size field is filled for only some rows; it gives once, few, many or a size class.

d_gene: NA
j_gene: TRBJ2-5
v_gene: TRBV2
abundance: NA
CDR3aa: CASSDPPTQYF
CDR3nt: TGTGCCAGCAGTGACCCCCCCACCCAGTACTTC

d_gene: NA
j_gene: TRBJ2-5
v_gene: TRBV5-1
abundance: once
CDR3aa: CASSLIPGNQETQYF
CDR3nt: TGCGCCAGCAGCTTAATTCCGGGGAACCAAGAGACCCAGTACTTC

d_gene: TRBD2
j_gene: TRBJ2-2
v_gene: TRBV28
abundance: NA
CDR3aa: CASSYSSGSRTGELFF
CDR3nt: TGTGCCAGCAGTTACTCAAGCGGGAGTCGGACCGGGGAGCTGTTTTTT

d_gene: TRBD2
j_gene: TRBJ2-3
v_gene: TRBV11-1
abundance: NA
CDR3aa: CASSLHGTSLSTDTQYF
CDR3nt: TGTGCCAGCAGCTTACATGGGACTAGCCTAAGCACAGATACGCAGTATTTT

d_gene: TRBD1
j_gene: TRBJ1-1
v_gene: TRBV5-1
abundance: NA
CDR3aa: CASSSRERGGAYTEAFF
CDR3nt: TGCGCCAGCAGCTCCAGAGAGAGAGGGGGCGCGTACACTGAAGCTTTCTTT

d_gene: TRBD2
j_gene: TRBJ2-7
v_gene: TRBV25-1
abundance: NA
CDR3aa: CATGLAGVGEQYF
CDR3nt: TGTGCCACCGGACTAGCGGGAGTGGGAGAGCAGTACTTC

d_gene: NA
j_gene: TRBJ2-3
v_gene: TRBV9
abundance: NA
CDR3aa: CASRTEGTDTQYF
CDR3nt: TGTGCCAGCAGGACGGAGGGGACAGATACGCAGTATTTT

d_gene: NA
j_gene: TRBJ1-5
v_gene: TRBV19
abundance: once
CDR3aa: CASSIAQNQPQHF
CDR3nt: TGTGCCAGTAGTATAGCTCAAAATCAGCCCCAGCATTTT

d_gene: TRBD1
j_gene: TRBJ2-6
v_gene: TRBV5-8
abundance: NA
CDR3aa: CASTYDRVGANVLTF
CDR3nt: TGTGCCAGCACCTACGACAGGGTTGGGGCCAACGTCCTGACTTTC

d_gene: NA
j_gene: TRBJ2-7
v_gene: TRBV30
abundance: NA
CDR3aa: CAWNRDAYEQYF
CDR3nt: TGTGCCTGGAATCGGGATGCCTACGAGCAGTACTTC

d_gene: TRBD1
j_gene: TRBJ1-2
v_gene: TRBV5-1
abundance: NA
CDR3aa: CASSLNLGTAGYGYTF
CDR3nt: TGCGCCAGCAGCCTAAACCTCGGGACAGCTGGCTATGGCTACACCTTC

d_gene: NA
j_gene: TRBJ2-7
v_gene: TRBV19
abundance: NA
CDR3aa: CASSMSVSSYEQYF
CDR3nt: TGTGCCAGTAGTATGTCCGTAAGCTCCTACGAGCAGTACTTC

d_gene: NA
j_gene: TRBJ1-4
v_gene: TRBV9
abundance: NA
CDR3aa: CASSVGVSTNEKLFF
CDR3nt: TGTGCCAGCAGCGTAGGGGTTTCAACTAATGAAAAACTGTTTTTT

d_gene: NA
j_gene: TRBJ2-1
v_gene: TRBV6-5
abundance: NA
CDR3aa: CASRKTALEQFF
CDR3nt: TGTGCCAGCAGGAAGACAGCTTTAGAGCAGTTCTTC